The 25 T cell receptor beta chains reported below all come from one sample, sequenced in a study of shared clonotypes between healthy human individuals. Sequencing used immunoSEQ multiplex PCR; TCRdb keeps in-frame clones, though not all of them. The sample contains approximately 710,000 clones, around 91% of which appear only once. Specimen: memory CD8+ T cells from PBMCs. Specified subset: CD45RO+ cells pooled with CCR7-negative TemRA cells. The receptors derive from a man aged 18 to 29 in good health. Some clones in this sample may be carry-over from other donors' samples.

This clone showed up just once. The chain links TRBV5-1 to TRBJ2-5; 8 nucleotides match TRBD1. The better agreement between TRBJ2-7 and the DNA end casts doubt on the J call. The CDR3 runs to 12 residues. Germline values: CDR1 SGHRS, CDR2 YFSETQ. The CDR3 sequence is CASSATGDEQYF. CDR3 sequence (DNA): TGCGCCAGCAGCGCGACAGGGGACGAGCAGTACTTC.

The genes are TRBV25-1 and TRBJ2-1, with D possibly being TRBD2 (5 bases). V lost 1 base to trimming and J lost 15 bases, with 16 bases between them. Germline loops: CDR1 MGHDK, CDR2 SYGVNS. The CDR3 extends over 13 amino acids. CDR3 sequence reads: CASSEWADARAFF. CDR3 DNA: TGTGCCAGCAGTGAATGGGCCGACGCGAGGGCGTTCTTC.

The chain recombines TRBV5-4 with TRBJ2-7; tentatively, D is TRBD1 (7 bases). CDR3 length equals 16 residues. The V end lost 4 bases, the J end lost 3 bases, and 20 bases lay between the germline ends. Germline loops: CDR1 SGHNT, CDR2 YYREEE (reference sequence). Here the CDR3 DNA reads TGTGCCAGCAGCCTCAGACAGGGTACGCGGGGCTACGAGCAGTACTTC. Its translation is CASSLRQGTRGYEQYF.

This clone was counted once. The chain couples TRBV27 to TRBJ2-7; a weak D match, TRBD1 (6 bases). Germline V CDR1 and CDR2: MNHEY, SMNVEV (reference sequence). The CDR3 is 15 amino acids. Between the trimmed V and J ends, which lost 2 bases and 5 bases, there was a span of 16 bases. Written as DNA, the CDR3 is TGTGCCAGCAGTTTAGGAGCAGGGGCCAGGGACGAGCAGTACTTC. Protein sequence: CASSLGAGARDEQYF.

The chain uses TRBV7-9 and TRBJ2-7; no clear D gene. Germline V gene lookup returns CDR1 SEHNR and CDR2 FQNEAQ (reference sequence). CDR3 length: 12 residues. Trimming left V 2 bases short and J 3 bases short, with 5 bases between. In DNA form, the CDR3 reads TGTGCCAGCAGCTTACTTAACTACGAGCAGTACTTC. Its translation: CASSLLNYEQYF.

In this sample, this clone turned up once. The J gene is TRBJ2-2, the V gene TRBV27; D is perhaps TRBD2 (5 bases). The CDR3 is made up of 14 amino acids. V shed 8 bases and J shed 0 bases, with 10 bases lying between them. Germline V gene data show CDR1 as MNHEY and CDR2 as SMNVEV (reference sequence). The CDR3: CASGRLPNTGELFF. CDR3 bases: TGTGCCAGCGGGAGACTGCCGAACACCGGGGAGCTGTTTTTT.

This clone was detected only once. The rearrangement links TRBV7-9 to TRBJ1-2; possible D gene TRBD1, 6 bases. Trimming cost V 3 bases and J 1 base, with 24 bases left between them. Germline loops: CDR1 SEHNR, CDR2 FQNEAQ (reference sequence). CDR3 size: 19 residues. In nucleotides, the CDR3 is TGTGCCAGCAGCTTTAGTGTTGGGACAAAAGACGATCATAACTATGGCTACACCTTC. Protein product: CASSFSVGTKDDHNYGYTF.

This clone was observed a few times. A far more abundant clone sits one base away, making this likely a read error. The CDR3 DNA is TGCGCCAGCAGCCAAGGAGTGGGCCTTTCCTACGAGCAGTACTTC. Its protein is CASSQGVGLSYEQYF. This rearrangement joins TRBV4-3 to TRBJ2-7; D ambiguous. The germline CDR1 and CDR2 sequences are LGHNA and YSLEER. Trimming left V 1 base short and J 1 base short, with 11 bases between. This CDR3 has 15 amino acids.

This CDR3 reads CASSGTSGVTSYEQYF. In nucleotides, the CDR3 is TGTGCCAGCTCCGGGACTAGCGGGGTAACCTCCTACGAGCAGTACTTC. The J gene is TRBJ2-7, the V gene TRBV10-3; 13 positions match TRBD2. Germline trimming cut 10 bases from V and 0 bases from J; bases unmatched to any gene: 9. Germline V gene data show CDR1 as ENHRY and CDR2 as SYGVKD. The CDR3 is 16 amino acids.

The gene calls are TRBV5-4 and TRBJ2-7; D is ambiguous. Trimming stripped 4 bases from V and 1 base from J, with 9 bases between. The germline CDR1 and CDR2 sequences are SGHNT and YYREEE (reference sequence). The CDR3 sequence is 13 residues long. The CDR3 loop is CASSAPGSYEQYF. The CDR3 DNA sequence: TGTGCCAGCAGCGCTCCCGGATCCTACGAGCAGTACTTC.

Concerning this clone itself: Distinct nucleotide sequences in the sample also encode this CDR3. This chain links TRBV7-3 with TRBJ1-1; D unclear. This CDR3 is 13 amino acids long. The germline V gene encodes CDR1 SGHTA and CDR2 FQGTGA. Trimming left V 2 bases short and J 4 bases short, with 8 bases between. The CDR3 nucleotides are TGTGCCAGCAGCTTAGGTCTGAGCACTGAAGCTTTCTTT. Encoded protein: CASSLGLSTEAFF.

Notes on this clone: Other DNA sequences from this sample encode an identical CDR3 as well. This chain connects TRBV7-9 to TRBJ2-3, with D hard to call. V lost 4 bases, J lost 4 bases, and 6 bases lay in between. This CDR3 has 12 amino acids. The germline V gene encodes CDR1 SEHNR and CDR2 FQNEAQ (reference sequence). As DNA, the CDR3 is TGTGCCAGCAGCTCTCAGGCAGATACGCAGTATTTT. This translates into CASSSQADTQYF.

The chain couples TRBV27 to TRBJ2-7; the match to TRBD1 covers 7 bases. Germline CDR1 reads MNHEY; CDR2 reads SMNVEV (reference sequence). The CDR3 extends over 13 amino acids. J was trimmed by 1 base and V by 5 bases; bases with no gene match: 2. The CDR3 nucleotides read TGTGCCAGCAGTATCAGGGGGTCCTACGAGCAGTACTTC. Encoded protein: CASSIRGSYEQYF.

The J gene is TRBJ2-2, the V gene TRBV28; D uncertain. The CDR3 totals 15 residues. Germline CDR1 is MDHEN and CDR2 is SYDVKM. V was pared by 7 bases and J by 2 bases, with 14 bases between. CDR3 nucleotide sequence: TGTGCCAGCAAAAAGCTTTTCCTAAACACCGGGGAGCTGTTTTTT. Encoded protein: CASKKLFLNTGELFF.

The CDR3 coding sequence is TGTGCCAGCGCTCAGGTCCTATCAGGAACTAAATCACTTAACTATGGCTACACCTTC. Encoded protein: CASAQVLSGTKSLNYGYTF. The chain employs TRBV28 and TRBJ1-2; D gene uncertain. Between the trimmed V and J ends, which lost 8 bases and 1 base, there was a span of 29 bases. CDR1 is MDHEN and CDR2 is SYDVKM in the germline V gene. This CDR3 has 19 amino acids.

The chain uses TRBV4-3 and TRBJ2-2; 9 bases fit TRBD2. J was trimmed by 7 bases and V by 6 bases; bases with no gene match: 9. CDR1 and CDR2 from the germline V gene are LGHNA and YSLEER. This CDR3 is built from 15 residues. CDR3 nucleotides: TGCGCCAGCAGGGGGGGGAGCGGGAGGAGCGGGGAGCTGTTTTTT. Protein sequence: CASRGGSGRSGELFF.

This rearrangement joins TRBV5-5 to TRBJ1-1, with a weak D call TRBD1 (6 bases). The germline V gene has CDR1 SGHKS and CDR2 YYEKEE (reference sequence). The CDR3 runs 15 residues. The V gene lost 4 bases and the J gene lost 0 bases, with 13 bases spanning the gap. The CDR3 DNA is TGTGCCAGCAGCCCGAACAGGGCCATGAACACTGAAGCTTTCTTT. Protein product: CASSPNRAMNTEAFF.

The chain has TRBV15 and TRBJ1-1; no clear D. The CDR3 loop spans 15 amino acids. Deletions cut 0 bases from V and 4 bases from J, with 12 bases between. Germline values: CDR1 LNHNV, CDR2 YYDKDF (reference sequence). The CDR3 loop is CATSRDSGMGTEAFF. DNA for the CDR3: TGTGCCACCAGCAGAGATTCGGGGATGGGCACTGAAGCTTTCTTT. The entire variable domain, with the rest obtained from reference TRBV15 and TRBJ1-1, is as follows: DAMVIQNPRYQVTQFGKPVTLSCSQTLNHNVMYWYQQKSSQAPKLLFHYYDKDFNNEADTPDNFQSRRPNTSFCFLDIRSPGLGDTAMYLCATSRDSGMGTEAFFGQGTRLTVV.

The rearrangement links TRBV6-5 to TRBJ2-7; TRBD2 agrees at 9 bases. Germline loops: CDR1 MNHEY, CDR2 SVGAGI. This CDR3 is built from 15 residues. With V trimmed by 9 bases and J by 7 bases, 16 bases remained unmatched. CDR3 amino acids: CASLPWAGGPGEQYF. Here the CDR3 DNA reads TGTGCCAGTCTCCCTTGGGCGGGAGGGCCAGGGGAGCAGTACTTC.

The J gene is TRBJ2-5, the V gene TRBV11-2; 10 nucleotides agree with TRBD2. Germline V gives CDR1 SGHAT, CDR2 FQNNGV. V trimming: 3 bases; J trimming: 0 bases; junction bases outside the gene matches: 13. The CDR3 runs to 19 residues. The CDR3 reads CASSFGGLADFWYQETQYF. CDR3 DNA: TGTGCCAGCAGCTTTGGAGGACTAGCGGACTTTTGGTACCAAGAGACCCAGTACTTC.

The gene calls are TRBV6-1 and TRBJ2-3, with 7 bases fitting TRBD2. Germline V CDR1 and CDR2: MNHNS, SASEGT. The CDR3 is 13 amino acids. Unmatched junction bases numbered 4, after V lost 6 bases and J lost 4 bases. DNA of the CDR3: TGTGCCAGCAGGACGGGGGGTCCAGATACGCAGTATTTT. Translated, it gives CASRTGGPDTQYF.

The rearrangement links TRBV7-9 to TRBJ2-7; no clear D gene. The CDR3 spans 15 residues. The V gene's germline CDR1 is SEHNR and CDR2 FQNEAQ (reference sequence). Trimming stripped 6 bases from V and 2 bases from J, with 17 bases between. CDR3 residues: CASSNRWQRTYEQYF. CDR3 sequence (DNA): TGTGCCAGCAGTAACAGATGGCAGCGTACCTACGAGCAGTACTTC.

Comments on this clone: A read error may explain this, as a much larger clone is one base away. Distinct nucleotide sequences in the sample also encode this CDR3. The genes are TRBV7-9 and TRBJ2-7; no clear D. The germline gives CDR1 SEHNR, CDR2 FQNEAQ (reference sequence). The V end was cut by 2 bases, the J end by 2 bases, with 4 bases between. CDR3 size: 12 residues. CDR3 sequence: CASSLRAYEQYF. The CDR3 DNA reads as TGTGCCAGCAGCTTACGGGCCTACGAGCAGTACTTC.

This clone was counted a single time. The CDR3 region has the DNA TGCGCCAGCAGCTTGTGGACCGCTAACAATGAGCAGTTCTTC. This sequence encodes CASSLWTANNEQFF. This chain joins TRBV5-1 and TRBJ2-1; D remains ambiguous. Trimming removed 1 base from V and 5 bases from J, with 10 bases in between. In germline, CDR1 is SGHRS, CDR2 YFSETQ. The CDR3 sequence is 14 residues long.

The rearrangement links TRBV4-2 to TRBJ1-4; D uncertain. Germline CDR1 and CDR2: LGHNA and YNFKEQ. This CDR3 is built from 16 residues. Trimming stripped 4 bases from V and 0 bases from J, with 12 bases between. The DNA of the CDR3 is TGTGCCAGCAGCCCACGCCCCGGGGCAACTAATGAAAAACTGTTTTTT. Its protein is CASSPRPGATNEKLFF.